This entry is about one T cell receptor (beta chain). V was trimmed by 0 bases and J by 4 bases, leaving 7 bases between them. This CDR3 is 14 amino acids long. Per germline, CDR1 SGHVS and CDR2 FQNEAQ. These data belong to a study of T cell changes during pregnancy in multiple sclerosis. TCRdb's copy holds only in-frame clones and misses some; the assay was immunoSEQ multiplex PCR. Counted here are 70,000 to 95,000 clones, about 94% occurring once; the ten biggest clones make up 2.2%. The sequence derives from a female donor with multiple sclerosis, enrolled in a pregnancy study. J is TRBJ1-3 and V is TRBV7-8, with D hard to call. This material consisted of peripheral blood, taken in the third trimester of pregnancy. DNA of the CDR3: TGTGCCAGCAGCTTAGCGTCACAGGGAAACACCATATATTTT. Amino acids: CASSLASQGNTIYF.